Listed below are T cell receptor beta chains from one sample, sequenced in a study of blood T cells in healthy people across ages. TCRdb ran MiXCR on the 5' RACE reads and lists one entry per CDR3 protein. The sample lists 800,000 to 1,300,000 distinct CDR3 sequences, 25% occurring once. Separately, the same data were catalogued under a study of T cells of mothers and their children.

The sequenced material came from blood. All receptors derive from a girl aged 2 to 9 in good health. Both conserved end residues are part of each CDR3. The D gene is left open where the match is weak. Clone size appears in some rows only: once, few, many, or a class for an expanded clone.

j_call	clone_size	v_call	d_call	cdr3_nt	cdr3_aa
TRBJ2-5	-	TRBV29-1	-	TGCAGCGTTGGGTGGCAGGCCCAGTACTTC	CSVGWQAQYF
TRBJ1-3	-	TRBV28	-	TGTGCCAGCAGTTCTGGGGACATCTCTGGAAACACCATATATTTT	CASSSGDISGNTIYF
TRBJ2-1	few	TRBV29-1	-	TGCAGCGTTGAAGTACGACGACAGGTAAACAATGAGCAGTTCTTC	CSVEVRRQVNNEQFF
TRBJ2-2	few	TRBV6-2/TRBV6-3	-	TGTGCCAGCCGGCGACAGGAGAACACCGGGGAGCTGTTTTTT	CASRRQENTGELFF
TRBJ2-1	-	TRBV7-9	-	TGTGCCAGCATGGGAAAACCGGGGCCGGACAATGAGCAGTTCTTC	CASMGKPGPDNEQFF
TRBJ2-1	-	TRBV2	TRBD2	TGTGCCAGCAGTGAATCAAGCGGGAGGGCCCGAATTGAGCAGTTCTTC	CASSESSGRARIEQFF
TRBJ1-4	-	TRBV20-1	-	TGCAGTGCTATCACCCTGGGAAAACTGTTTTTT	CSAITLGKLFF
TRBJ2-5	few	TRBV10-3	TRBD1	TGTGCCATCAGTGCCACAGGGGATCAAGAGACCCAGTACTTC	CAISATGDQETQYF
TRBJ2-1	-	TRBV29-1	TRBD2	TGCAGCGTTCCCCCCAGCGGGAGCGGCGGTGAGCAGTTCTTC	CSVPPSGSGGEQFF
TRBJ2-5	few	TRBV2	TRBD2	TGTGCCAGCAGATTTACTAGCGCAGAGACCCAGTACTTC	CASRFTSAETQYF
TRBJ2-1	-	TRBV28	TRBD2	TGTGCCAGCAGTGGCGAGCTAGCGGGGGCCTACAATGAGCAGTTCTTC	CASSGELAGAYNEQFF
TRBJ2-5	-	TRBV29-1	-	TGCAGCGTTGAAGATTGGCAGGGGGAGGAAGAGACCCAGTACTTC	CSVEDWQGEEETQYF
TRBJ2-7	few	TRBV3-1	-	TGTGCCAGCAGCGCCAGGGGGGCTTACGAGCAGTACTTC	CASSARGAYEQYF
TRBJ1-4	-	TRBV14	-	TGTGCCAGCAGCTCCAGAAGCGATGAAAAACTGTTTTTT	CASSSRSDEKLFF
TRBJ2-7	-	TRBV2	TRBD1	TGTGCCAGCAGCCAGACCCCCGGGACAGGGTCTTACGAGCAGTACTTC	CASSQTPGTGSYEQYF
TRBJ2-1	once	TRBV7-9	TRBD2	TGTGCCAGCAGCTCGACGGCCGGGACTAGCGGGAGGAATGAGCAGTTCTTC	CASSSTAGTSGRNEQFF
TRBJ2-1	few	TRBV5-5	TRBD1	TGTGCCAGCGGACAGGGAAATGAGCAGTTCTTC	CASGQGNEQFF
TRBJ2-7	-	TRBV11-2	-	TGTGCCAGCAGCTTAGCTACCAGGGATTTCTACGAGCAGTACTTC	CASSLATRDFYEQYF
TRBJ2-7	-	TRBV4-1	-	TGCGCCAGCAGCCAAGTCACCAGTCATTACGAGCAGTACTTC	CASSQVTSHYEQYF
TRBJ2-5	few	TRBV20-1	TRBD2	TGCAGTGCTGAAGGACTAGGAGAGAGGACCCAGTACTTC	CSAEGLGERTQYF
TRBJ1-2	few	TRBV27	-	TGTGCCAGCAGTCTCTCGGGGGGGGATGGCTACACCTTC	CASSLSGGDGYTF
TRBJ1-1	-	TRBV12-3/TRBV12-4	-	TGTGCCAGCAGTTTGCAGCGGACTGAAGCTTTCTTT	CASSLQRTEAFF
TRBJ2-7	-	TRBV27	-	TGTGCCAGCAGTTACAAACGGGATTCCTACGAGCAGTACTTC	CASSYKRDSYEQYF
TRBJ1-1	few	TRBV4-3	-	TGCGCCAGCAGCCCTACAGGGCCCACTGAAGCTTTCTTT	CASSPTGPTEAFF
TRBJ1-1	-	TRBV12-3/TRBV12-4	-	TGTGCCAGCAGTTCCGACTGGACTGAAGCTTTCTTT	CASSSDWTEAFF
TRBJ2-6	few	TRBV5-1	-	TGCGCCAGCAGTACGGGGGCGCTCTCTGGGGCCAACGTCCTGACTTTC	CASSTGALSGANVLTF
TRBJ2-4	few	TRBV29-1	-	TGCAGCGTTGATGGGGTGCCGGGAACTCCCAAAAACATTCAGTACTTC	CSVDGVPGTPKNIQYF
TRBJ2-7	few	TRBV7-9	TRBD1	TGTGCCAGCAGCCCCGAGGCGACAGGGGCCGTCTCCTACGAGCAGTACTTC	CASSPEATGAVSYEQYF
TRBJ1-2	-	TRBV11-2	TRBD1	TGTGCCAGCAGTCCCCGCATCTGGGACAGCCCGGATATTAACTATGGCTACACCTTC	CASSPRIWDSPDINYGYTF
TRBJ2-7	-	TRBV7-9	TRBD1	TGTGCCAGCAGCATCTCGTACTCCGGGACAGGGGTTAATAATGGGGCCTACGAGCAGTACTTC	CASSISYSGTGVNNGAYEQYF
TRBJ2-1	-	TRBV20-1	TRBD2	TGCAGTGCTAGGGGAGGCGCGGGAGGGCTCTACAATGAGCAGTTCTTC	CSARGGAGGLYNEQFF
TRBJ2-1	-	TRBV5-1	TRBD2	TGCGCCAGCAGCTTGGTTCTAGCGGTAGATGAGCAGTTCTTC	CASSLVLAVDEQFF
TRBJ2-1	-	TRBV6-2/TRBV6-3	-	TGTGTCACCCTAGAAAGGAGCCTATCTTATGAGCAGTTCTTC	CVTLERSLSYEQFF
TRBJ2-1	-	TRBV29-1	-	TGCAGCGTTGAGGGGACAATAAACTTCTCCTACAATGAGCAGTTCTTC	CSVEGTINFSYNEQFF
TRBJ2-3	few	TRBV28	TRBD2	TGTGCCAGCAGACTTCTAGCGGGAGAGACAGATACGCAGTATTTT	CASRLLAGETDTQYF
TRBJ1-1	-	TRBV12-3/TRBV12-4	-	TGTGCCAGCAGTTTTGGGGGGCTCACTGGAGCTTTCTTT	CASSFGGLTGAFF
TRBJ2-1	-	TRBV20-1	TRBD2	TGCAGTGCTGATTTGAGCGGGGAAGGTCGGAATGAGCAGTTCTTC	CSADLSGEGRNEQFF
TRBJ2-5	-	TRBV5-6	TRBD2	TGTGTCAGCAGCTTGGGGGGACTAGCGGAGCAAGAGACCCGGTACTTC	CVSSLGGLAEQETRYF
TRBJ1-1	-	TRBV7-2	-	TGTGCCAGCTGGGGGGGCGCGAGGTCAACGGGCACTGAAGCTTTCTTT	CASWGGARSTGTEAFF
TRBJ2-5	few	TRBV3-1	-	TGTGCCAGCAGTTACATTGGAGGGTCCCAAGAGACCCAGTACTTC	CASSYIGGSQETQYF
TRBJ2-5	-	TRBV5-1	-	TGCGCCAGCAAGGTTAGCGAGGACCAAGAGACCCAGTACTTC	CASKVSEDQETQYF
TRBJ2-1	-	TRBV25-1	TRBD1	TGTGCCAGCAGTGGCTCCGGGACAGGGGTCGATGAGCAGTTCTTC	CASSGSGTGVDEQFF
TRBJ2-4	-	TRBV28	-	TGTGCCAGCAGTCTTGGCAGGGGAGCCAAAAACATTCAGTACTTC	CASSLGRGAKNIQYF
TRBJ2-7	-	TRBV19	-	TGTGCCAGTAGTAATCCCAGCTCTACCTACGAGCAGTACTTC	CASSNPSSTYEQYF